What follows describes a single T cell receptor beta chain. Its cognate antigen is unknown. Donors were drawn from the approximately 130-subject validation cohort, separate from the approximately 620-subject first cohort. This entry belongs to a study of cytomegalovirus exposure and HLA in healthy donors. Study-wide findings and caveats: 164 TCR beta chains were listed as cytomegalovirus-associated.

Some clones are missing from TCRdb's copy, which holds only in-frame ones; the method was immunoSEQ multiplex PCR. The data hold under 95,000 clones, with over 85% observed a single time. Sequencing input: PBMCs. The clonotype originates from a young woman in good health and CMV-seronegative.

The CDR3, as DNA: TGTGCCAGCAGTGGCGGACAACCTTCCGCGTTTGAGCAGTTCTTC. Its protein is CASSGGQPSAFEQFF. The J gene is TRBJ2-1, the V gene TRBV6-6; D is possibly TRBD1 (5 bases). Germline V gives CDR1 MNHNY, CDR2 SVGAGI (reference sequence). Trimming left V 5 bases short and J 9 bases short, with 20 bases between. There are 15 residues in the CDR3.